The 29 T cell receptor beta chains in this list originate from one sample, sequenced in a study of T-cell reconstitution after alpha-beta-depleted transplantation in children (dated by TCRdb to 2016 to 2017). Receptors were amplified or captured by PCR. The instrument was an Illumina HiSeq 2500. TCR libraries were prepared with molecular barcoding, using unique molecular identifiers to normalize TCRbeta repertoire quantification. Starting from the raw public reads, TCRdb applied fastp trimming at Q25, assembled clones with MiXCR and retained in-frame beta chains. Identical CDR3 proteins give one entry, which carries the most common genes and DNA. The table for this sample lists a few hundred thousand distinct CDR3 sequences; 11% of them were counted only once. The ten largest clones represent about a quarter of the sample. This sample's treatment or condition label indicates: allogeneic hematopoietic cell transplantation with graft depleted of TCRalphabeta T cells and CD19 B cells.

The sample in question was peripheral blood, obtained 180 days after TCRalphabeta/CD19-depleted stem cell transplant. These receptor sequences come from a male patient under 10 years old who had a stem cell transplant for chronic granulomatous disease, so the T cells may come from the graft donor.

The table lists this clonotype with many counts. V is TRBV12-3 or TRBV12-4 and J is TRBJ2-5, with 9 bases fitting TRBD1. There are 14 residues in the CDR3. With 5 bases clipped from V and 3 bases from J, the junction kept 4 bases outside the gene matches. The CDR3 loop is CASSPGDREETQYF. The CDR3 DNA reads as TGTGCCAGCAGTCCAGGGGACAGGGAAGAGACCCAGTACTTC.

This rearrangement joins TRBV30 to TRBJ2-2, with TRBD2 matching 7 bases. There are 16 residues in the CDR3. V lost 4 bases and J lost 7; bases outside the gene matches: 15. Germline CDR1 and CDR2: GTSNPN and SVGIG (reference sequence). The chain's CDR3 is CAWIPVGRERVGELFF. CDR3 bases: TGTGCCTGGATCCCCGTTGGGCGGGAGAGGGTCGGGGAGCTGTTTTTT. The full variable domain, in which reference TRBV30 and TRBJ2-2 provide the parts outside the CDR3, is SQTIHQWPATLVQPVGSPLSLECTVEGTSNPNLYWYRQAAGRGLQLLFYSVGIGQISSEVPQNLSASRPQDRQFILSSKKLLLSDSGFYLCAWIPVGRERVGELFFGEGSRLTVL.

The table lists this clonotype with many counts. The chain employs TRBV9 and TRBJ2-3; no clear D. The germline gives CDR1 SGDLS, CDR2 YYNGEE. CDR3 length: 12 amino acids. V gave up 1 base and J gave up 3 bases, with 3 bases separating them. This chain's CDR3 is CASSVTTDTQYF. The CDR3 region has the DNA TGTGCCAGCAGCGTAACGACAGATACGCAGTATTTT.

This clonotype was seen many times. The rearrangement uses TRBV6-5 and TRBJ1-4; D may be TRBD1 (6 bases). The CDR3 has 14 amino acids. Germline V gene lookup returns CDR1 MNHEY and CDR2 SVGAGI. Trimming took 2 bases from V and 7 from J, leaving 11 bases between them. The chain's CDR3 is CASSYRQGPEKLFF. The DNA of the CDR3 is TGTGCCAGCAGTTACAGGCAGGGGCCTGAAAAACTGTTTTTT.

This clonotype was picked up many times. The J gene is TRBJ2-7, the V gene TRBV21-1; TRBD1 reflects the table's D call only, with no check against the DNA. TRBV21-1 has pseudogene status. This CDR3 comprises 17 residues. CDR3 sequence reads: CASSNTYRDRVSYEQYF. As DNA, the CDR3 is TGTGCCAGCAGCAACACTTACCGGGACAGGGTCTCCTACGAGCAGTACTTC.

With regard to this clonotype: Compared with germline, one end of the junction differs, possibly owing to a read error. The V call is TRBV5-1, the J call TRBJ2-7; TRBD2 might be the D (5 bases). The CDR3 is 14 amino acids. The germline CDR1 and CDR2 sequences are SGHRS and YFSETQ. CDR3 loop: CASSSGRGCYEQYF. CDR3 sequence (DNA): TGTGCCAGCAGCTCGGGGAGAGGCTGCTACGAGCAGTACTTC.

This clonotype was seen many times. The V and J genes are TRBV12-3 or TRBV12-4 and TRBJ2-1, with 7 bases matching TRBD1. This CDR3 has 12 amino acids. Trimming took 7 bases from V and 10 from J; bases not matched to a gene: 7. The CDR3 DNA reads TGTGCCAGCACCCTGACAGGGAAGGAGCAGTTCTTC. It yields the protein CASTLTGKEQFF.

This clonotype has ten or more counts. This chain uses TRBV7-6 with TRBJ2-3; no reliable D call. CDR1 SGHVS and CDR2 FNYEAQ come from the germline V gene. Trimming left V 1 base short and J 0 bases short, with 5 bases between. This CDR3 contains 14 residues. The CDR3 bases are TGTGCCAGCAGCTTAGAGGTCAGCACAGATACGCAGTATTTT. Its protein is CASSLEVSTDTQYF.

In its sample, this clonotype was seen many times. This chain uses TRBV7-6 with TRBJ1-6, with TRBD1 matching 8 bases. The CDR3 is 15 residues long. Losses at the gene ends were 5 bases for V and 10 bases for J; bases not matched to a gene: 10. Germline V gene sequence: CDR1 SGHVS, CDR2 FNYEAQ. The CDR3 DNA reads TGTGCCAGCAGCCCCTCCCAGGGGGCAGGGTCACCCCTCCACTTT. It encodes CASSPSQGAGSPLHF.

This clonotype was seen many times. This chain uses TRBV15 with TRBJ2-2, with D unclear. Germline V gene data show CDR1 as LNHNV and CDR2 as YYDKDF (reference sequence). With 0 bases removed from V and 0 bases from J, the gap between germline ends came to 8 bases. CDR3 length equals 16 residues. This chain's CDR3 is CATSRDRAANTGELFF. The CDR3 DNA sequence: TGTGCCACCAGCAGAGATCGGGCAGCGAACACCGGGGAGCTGTTTTTT.

The sample holds many counts of this clonotype. The chain combines TRBV29-1 with TRBJ2-1; TRBD2 matches 10 bases. With V trimmed by 7 bases and J by 9 bases, 6 bases remained unmatched. This CDR3 contains 12 residues. Germline lookup yields CDR1 SQVTM and CDR2 ANQGSEA. The CDR3 is CSAGTSVGEQFF. The CDR3 DNA reads as TGCAGCGCTGGGACTAGCGTCGGTGAGCAGTTCTTC.

This clonotype was counted many times. The rearrangement links TRBV3-1 to TRBJ1-5, with D uncertain. V was clipped by 1 base and J by 6 bases, with 13 bases between them. Germline CDR1 LGHDT, CDR2 YNNKEL (reference sequence). The CDR3 is 15 residues long. The CDR3 sequence: CASSQGSFRSQPQHF. In DNA form, the CDR3 reads TGTGCCAGCAGCCAAGGATCGTTTAGAAGTCAGCCCCAGCATTTT.

This clonotype was seen at least ten times. V and J are TRBV21-1 and TRBJ2-1; TRBD2 is taken as the D call from the table, unchecked against the DNA. TRBV21-1 is tagged as a pseudogene. The CDR3 consists of 16 residues. The CDR3: CASSERTSGGPNEQFF. The CDR3 DNA sequence: TGTGCCAGCAGCGAACGGACTAGCGGGGGCCCCAATGAGCAGTTCTTC.

This clonotype was recorded at least ten times. The rearrangement uses TRBV28 and TRBJ2-1; 8 nucleotides agree with TRBD2. CDR3 length: 11 residues. Germline loops: CDR1 MDHEN, CDR2 SYDVKM. The junction had 5 bases not matched to a gene; V was cut back by 4 bases and J by 15 bases. The CDR3 region is CASSSGLAWFF. CDR3 DNA sequence: TGTGCCAGCAGTTCAGGACTAGCATGGTTCTTC. The full variable domain, rest sourced from reference TRBV28 and TRBJ2-1, is DVKVTQSSRYLVKRTGEKVFLECVQDMDHENMFWYRQDPGLGLRLIYFSYDVKMKEKGDIPEGYSVSREKKERFSLILESASTNQTSMYLCASSSGLAWFFGPGTRLTVL.

This clonotype was seen a single time. A read error may produce the germline difference seen at one junction end. The V and J genes are TRBV7-9 and TRBJ2-3; TRBD2 matches 10 bases. Germline CDR1 reads SEHNR; CDR2 reads FQNEAQ (reference sequence). This CDR3 has 17 amino acids. The CDR3 sequence is CASSLASSGGFADMQYF. As DNA, the CDR3 is TGTGCCAGCAGCTTAGCGTCTAGCGGGGGATTCGCAGATATGCAGTATTTT.

Ten or more counts support this clonotype. V and J are TRBV7-9 and TRBJ2-2; unclear D gene. Trimming stripped 7 bases from V and 6 bases from J, with 0 bases between. Germline V CDR1 and CDR2: SEHNR, FQNEAQ (reference sequence). The CDR3 has 9 residues. CDR3 region: CASTGELFF. CDR3 DNA: TGTGCCAGCACCGGGGAGCTGTTTTTT. The full variable domain, its missing parts supplied by reference TRBV7-9 and TRBJ2-2, is DTGVSQNPRHKITKRGQNVTFRCDPISEHNRLYWYRQTLGQGPEFLTYFQNEAQLEKSRLLSDRFSAERPKGSFSTLEIQRTEQGDSAMYLCASTGELFFGEGSRLTVL.

The genes are TRBV7-8 and TRBJ2-5; TRBD2 aligns across 10 bases. V shed 2 bases and J 2 bases; nucleotides not matched to a gene: 5. This CDR3 has 16 residues. In germline, CDR1 is SGHVS, CDR2 FQNEAQ. The DNA for the CDR3 is TGTGCCAGCAGCTTACTAGCGGGGGTCAGGCAAGAGACCCAGTACTTC. This sequence encodes CASSLLAGVRQETQYF.

This clonotype has a count of ten or more. The chain links TRBV20-1 to TRBJ1-5; maybe TRBD1 (5 bases). V lost 2 bases and J 5 bases, leaving 16 bases between the germline ends. The CDR3 consists of 15 residues. From germline, CDR1 is DFQATT and CDR2 SNEGSKA (reference sequence). CDR3 sequence reads: CSARNPRQLDQPQHF. The CDR3 region has the DNA TGCAGTGCTAGAAATCCCCGACAGTTGGATCAGCCCCAGCATTTT.

A note on this clonotype: This may stem from a read error, because a much larger clone lies one nucleotide away. This chain connects TRBV5-4 to TRBJ2-7, with a possible D match to TRBD2 (6 bases). In germline, CDR1 is SGHNT, CDR2 YYREEE (reference sequence). This CDR3 has 14 residues. In DNA form, the CDR3 reads TGTACCAGCAGCTTGGTAACGGGGGTGAGTGAGCAGTACTTC. This codes for CTSSLVTGVSEQYF.

This clonotype was detected ten times or more. The chain couples TRBV12-3 or TRBV12-4 to TRBJ2-2, with D unresolved. This CDR3 region has 13 residues. Trimming shortened V by 1 base and J by 4 bases, and 4 bases separated the two germline ends. The CDR3, as DNA: TGTGCCAGCAGTTTAGTACGCACCGGGGAGCTGTTTTTT. This codes for CASSLVRTGELFF.

This clonotype was found many times. V usage is TRBV4-2 and J usage is TRBJ2-7; D may match TRBD1 or TRBD2 (5 bases each). Trimming removed 4 bases from V and 7 bases from J, with 20 bases in between. CDR1 is LGHNA and CDR2 is YNFKEQ in the germline V gene. The CDR3 contains 15 residues. This CDR3 is CASSPFPPGQGEQYF. CDR3 DNA: TGTGCCAGCAGCCCGTTTCCCCCGGGGCAAGGGGAGCAGTACTTC.

Comment on this clonotype: A much larger clonotype is one base distant, so this may be a read error. The chain combines TRBV12-3 or TRBV12-4 with TRBJ2-7; 10 bases are a match to TRBD1. This CDR3 is 15 amino acids long. CDR3 nucleotide sequence: TGTACCAGCAGGGCCGGGACAGGGGATACCTACGAGCAGTACTTC. This codes for CTSRAGTGDTYEQYF.

The CDR3 bases are TGTGCCAGCAGCTCGGACAGGGGGTCCAATGAGCAGTTCTTC. Its protein product is CASSSDRGSNEQFF. The chain combines TRBV7-3 with TRBJ2-1; 10 bases map to TRBD1. Germline CDR1 SGHTA, CDR2 FQGTGA. Unmatched junction bases numbered 3, after V lost 4 bases and J lost 6 bases. This CDR3 is 14 amino acids long.

Many counts were recorded for this clonotype. The chain joins TRBV27 to TRBJ2-1; possible D gene TRBD1, 6 bases. The CDR3 totals 14 residues. From germline, CDR1 is MNHEY and CDR2 SMNVEV (reference sequence). V was trimmed by 2 bases and J by 6 bases, leaving 11 bases between them. CDR3 sequence reads: CASSLKTGGNEQFF. As DNA, the CDR3 is TGTGCCAGCAGTTTAAAGACAGGCGGCAATGAGCAGTTCTTC.

In this sample, this clonotype turned up many times. V gene TRBV12-5 combines with J gene TRBJ2-5; either TRBD1 or TRBD2 may fit D (5 bases each). V gave up 0 bases and J gave up 4 bases, with 12 bases separating them. The CDR3 is 15 amino acids. Germline lookup yields CDR1 LGHNT and CDR2 FRNRAP. As DNA, the CDR3 is TGTGCTAGTGGTTTGGTAATATCGGGACGAGAGACCCAGTACTTC. Protein: CASGLVISGRETQYF.

There are a few counts of this clonotype. The V gene is TRBV29-1, the J gene TRBJ2-4; no clear D gene. V was cut by 6 bases and J by 3 bases, with 12 bases left in between. This CDR3 is built from 13 residues. In germline, CDR1 is SQVTM, CDR2 ANQGSEA. CDR3 residues: CSVDGWGKNIQYF. The CDR3 coding sequence is TGCAGCGTCGATGGTTGGGGCAAAAACATTCAGTACTTC.

A note on this clonotype: This may come from a read error, since a much larger clone is one base off. The chain is built from TRBV9 and TRBJ2-5; D perhaps matches TRBD1 (5 bases). Germline values: CDR1 SGDLS, CDR2 YYNGEE. CDR3 length equals 16 residues. CDR3: CASSSQAWGSQETQSF. In DNA form, the CDR3 reads TGTGCCAGCAGCTCCCAAGCGTGGGGCAGCCAAGAGACCCAGTCCTTC. The whole variable domain, filled in from reference TRBV9 and TRBJ2-5, reads DSGVTQTPKHLITATGQRVTLRCSPRSGDLSVYWYQQSLDQGLQFLIQYYNGEERAKGNILERFSAQQFPDLHSELNLSSLELGDSALYFCASSSQAWGSQETQSFGPGTRLLVL.

This clonotype was observed many times. The chain combines TRBV20-1 with TRBJ1-1, with 11 nucleotides matching TRBD1. Germline-derived CDR1 and CDR2 are DFQATT and SNEGSKA (reference sequence). The CDR3 consists of 15 residues. The J segment lost 1 base and the V segment lost 5 bases, leaving 6 bases of the junction unmatched. The CDR3 sequence is CSARRTGGSNTEAFF. CDR3 in DNA: TGCAGTGCTCGCAGGACAGGGGGCTCGAACACTGAAGCTTTCTTT.

This clonotype occurred many times. CDR3 amino acids: CASSYGQKQYF. CDR3 in DNA: TGTGCCAGCAGTTACGGTCAAAAGCAGTACTTC. The J gene is TRBJ2-7, the V gene TRBV6-5, with D unclear. Trimming took 2 bases from V and 8 from J, leaving 7 bases between them. The CDR3 consists of 11 residues. Germline CDR1 reads MNHEY; CDR2 reads SVGAGI.